This is a list of T cell receptor beta chains from one sample in a study of blood T cells in healthy people across ages. TCRdb independently ran MiXCR on the 5' RACE reads; one entry per CDR3 protein. The sample shows about 1.4 million distinct CDR3 sequences, approximately 59% of them seen only once. Sequencing used blood. These receptor sequences come from a man between 18 and 29 years old in good health. The CDR3 runs from the conserved cysteine through the conserved F or W. Clone sizes are given selectively: once, few, many, or a class where the clone is expanded.

>TRBV9|.|.
CASSVRTSSGEQYF
>TRBV4-2|TRBJ2-7|.
CASSPGDSPYEQYF
>TRBV4-3|TRBJ1-1|few
CASSQARDGNTEAFF
>TRBV2|TRBJ2-1|.
CASLETSGTGEQFF
>TRBV7-2|TRBJ2-1|.
CASSLVPSGRYNEQFF
>TRBV18|TRBJ2-7|.
CASSATTRFDEQYF
>TRBV9|TRBJ2-7|once
CASSVGQGTSYEQYF
>TRBV2|TRBJ2-7|.
CASSGREDFYEQYF
>TRBV5-5|TRBJ2-7|.
CASRKYGDEQYF
>TRBV4-1|TRBJ2-7|.
CASSELAGEVHEQYF
>TRBV4-1|TRBJ1-2|once
CANSQDSDIYGYTF
>TRBV13|TRBJ2-6|few
CASSLSGSSSGANVLTF
>TRBV6-2/TRBV6-3|TRBJ1-6|few
CASSYSSDRAQNSPLHF
>TRBV10-3|TRBJ2-1|few
CAISESTLDEQFF
>TRBV20-1|TRBJ2-3|.
CSAEGGQYTDTQYF
>TRBV20-1|TRBJ1-2|.
CSAPTGGGYGYTF
>TRBV28|TRBJ2-5|.
CASSPITGTGVETQYF
>TRBV5-1|TRBJ2-3|.
CASRLIANPGGDTQYF
>TRBV7-9|TRBJ2-7|.
CASSYQRGAYEQYF
>TRBV4-3|TRBJ2-3|few
CASSQDRWAGSTDTQYF
>TRBV4-1|.|.
CASSLGGNTQHF
>TRBV10-3|TRBJ1-6|.
CAISERDRAVNTPLHF
>TRBV7-2|TRBJ1-2|few
CASSLERRGYGYTF
>TRBV20-1|TRBJ2-1|few
CSASLHRTSIHEQLF
>TRBV4-1|TRBJ1-5|.
CASSQDWGQNQPQHF
>TRBV5-6|TRBJ1-2|.
CASSLWVRREGYTF
>TRBV7-2|TRBJ2-3|few
CASSLPERGNTDTQYF
>TRBV27|TRBJ2-3|.
CATAGSSTDTQYF
>TRBV4-1|TRBJ2-1|few
CASSQDLTGRHNEQFF
>TRBV4-2|TRBJ2-1|once
CASSQDLFLVAGVNNEQFF
>TRBV12-3/TRBV12-4|TRBJ2-2|.
CASSYTNLPRGELFF
>TRBV11-2|TRBJ1-2|.
CASSQGLSYGHTF
>TRBV7-2|TRBJ1-2|few
CASSLGSYYGYTF
>TRBV4-2|TRBJ2-1|.
CASSQDAGGTNNEQFF
>TRBV4-1|.|.
CASSQDPGAVYEQYF
>TRBV7-9|TRBJ1-1|.
CASSDAGTPNTEAFF
>TRBV15|TRBJ2-2|.
CATSRDGNTGELFF
>TRBV20-1|TRBJ2-1|.
CSASTSGSGEQFF
>TRBV25-1|TRBJ1-1|few
CASSESAGTEAFF
>TRBV14|TRBJ1-1|few
CASSATHRGWTEAFF
>TRBV12-3/TRBV12-4|.|.
CASRGTGVAETQYF
>TRBV25-1|TRBJ2-3|few
CASSESRTQYF
>TRBV7-9|TRBJ2-1|few
CASSSTSGSPIGQFF
>TRBV20-1|TRBJ2-2|.
CSARAEDRGDTGELFF
>TRBV11-2|TRBJ2-7|.
CASSSTPGQAYEQYF
>TRBV20-1|TRBJ2-7|.
CSARPELSYEQYF
>TRBV6-5|TRBJ1-1|.
CASRSWDTEAFF
>TRBV29-1|TRBJ2-1|few
CSAWRSEQFF
>TRBV12-3/TRBV12-4|TRBJ2-7|.
CASSLQGLESSYEQYF
>TRBV10-2|TRBJ1-2|.
CASSEPTGTTAYGYTF
>TRBV4-1|TRBJ2-7|.
CASSYGREYEQYF
>TRBV12-3/TRBV12-4|TRBJ2-3|.
CASSLKLANNPGDRKNTQYF
>TRBV4-2|TRBJ2-7|.
CASSQGSSGGNYEQYF
>TRBV4-1|TRBJ2-7|.
CASSQAYTRYEQYF
>TRBV4-2|TRBJ2-7|.
CASSRLLAGGPYEQYF